This is a list of T cell receptor beta chains from one sample in a study of response to subunit inactivated influenza vaccine. TCRdb passed the RT-PCR reads through MiXCR, listing each CDR3 protein once. The table lists 600,000 to 850,000 distinct CDR3 sequences, roughly 15% of them singletons. The sample was PBMCs from blood, taken 14 days before vaccination. Every receptor here comes from a man aged 45-65 years who received an inactivated influenza vaccine. The CDR3 runs from the conserved cysteine through the conserved F or W. A D gene is named only where the DNA matches it firmly. The size entry is marked missing in some rows and otherwise reads once, few, many or a size class.

v_call,j_call,clone_size,cdr3_length,d_call,cdr3_aa,cdr3_nt
TRBV7-9,TRBJ2-7,once,15,NA,CASSSPLDRSYEQYF,TGTGCCAGCAGCTCACCACTGGACAGATCCTACGAGCAGTACTTC
TRBV10-3,TRBJ2-1,NA,15,NA,CAISYGVSSYNEQFF,TGTGCCATCAGTTACGGGGTCAGCTCCTACAATGAGCAGTTCTTC
TRBV6-5,TRBJ2-2,many,17,TRBD1,CASSYSVPGTVTGELFF,TGTGCCAGCAGTTACTCAGTCCCCGGGACAGTCACCGGGGAGCTGTTTTTT
TRBV29-1,TRBJ2-7,NA,14,TRBD1,CSVEDPTGYYEQYF,TGCAGCGTTGAAGATCCGACAGGGTACTACGAGCAGTACTTC
TRBV29-1,TRBJ2-5,few,11,NA,CSVAVGETQYF,TGCAGCGTTGCGGTGGGAGAGACCCAGTACTTC
TRBV5-1,TRBJ1-1,NA,14,TRBD1,CASKRTGMNTEAFF,TGCGCCAGCAAACGGACAGGGATGAACACTGAAGCTTTCTTT
TRBV14,TRBJ2-3,few,13,NA,CASSRSRSDTQYF,TGTGCCAGCAGCCGCAGTAGGTCGGATACGCAGTATTTT
TRBV5-1,TRBJ2-7,NA,16,TRBD1,CASSLGGQPYSYEQYF,TGCGCCAGCAGCTTGGGGGGACAGCCCTACTCCTACGAGCAGTACTTC
TRBV11-2,TRBJ2-2,NA,13,NA,CASSLDRNGELFF,TGTGCCAGCAGCTTAGATCGGAACGGGGAGCTGTTTTTT
TRBV5-6,TRBJ1-2,few,14,NA,CASSLGRYGYGYTF,TGTGCCAGCAGCTTGGGGCGCTACGGGTATGGCTACACCTTC
TRBV7-2,TRBJ2-7,few,15,NA,CASSLSLANTYEQYF,TGTGCCAGCAGCTTATCCCTAGCGAATACCTACGAGCAGTACTTC
TRBV12-3/TRBV12-4,TRBJ1-4,NA,14,NA,CASSPASTNEKLFF,TGTGCCAGCAGCCCGGCTTCAACTAATGAAAAACTGTTTTTT
TRBV29-1,TRBJ2-1,few,12,TRBD2,CSVRDYINEQFF,TGCAGCGTTCGGGACTACATCAATGAGCAGTTCTTC
TRBV15,TRBJ1-1,few,15,NA,CATSRPGVENTEAFF,TGTGCCACCAGCAGGCCCGGCGTGGAGAACACTGAAGCTTTCTTT
TRBV24-1,TRBJ2-1,few,14,TRBD2,CATSDAGTINEQFF,TGTGCCACCAGTGATGCCGGGACTATTAATGAGCAGTTCTTC
TRBV4-2,TRBJ2-1,NA,15,TRBD2,CASSQANGGGNEQFF,TGTGCCAGCAGCCAAGCCAACGGGGGGGGAAATGAGCAGTTCTTC
TRBV27,TRBJ2-4,NA,15,NA,CASSLLASVKNIQYF,TGTGCCAGCAGTTTACTGGCGTCTGTCAAAAACATTCAGTACTTC
TRBV4-3,TRBJ2-7,NA,14,NA,CASSQAPGSYEQYF,TGCGCCAGCAGCCAAGCACCCGGGTCCTACGAGCAGTACTTC
TRBV12-3/TRBV12-4,TRBJ2-1,NA,14,NA,CASTTGAGMDEQFF,TGTGCCAGCACCACGGGGGCAGGGATGGATGAGCAGTTCTTC
TRBV5-1,TRBJ1-2,NA,16,TRBD1,CASSASGTGALEGYTF,TGCGCCAGCAGCGCCTCCGGGACAGGGGCTTTAGAAGGCTACACCTTC
TRBV6-1,TRBJ1-6,many,18,TRBD1,CASRSRGQGLGFNSPLHF,TGTGCCAGCAGAAGCCGAGGACAGGGGCTCGGCTTTAATTCACCCCTCCACTTT
TRBV25-1,TRBJ2-1,few,13,NA,CASSENNYNEQFF,TGTGCCAGCAGTGAAAACAACTACAATGAGCAGTTCTTC
TRBV5-1,TRBJ2-7,NA,16,NA,CASSPSPSETFYEQYF,TGCGCCAGCAGCCCCTCTCCTAGCGAAACCTTCTACGAGCAGTACTTC
TRBV9,TRBJ2-1,few,14,NA,CASSPEWEYNEQFF,TGTGCCAGCAGCCCCGAATGGGAATACAATGAGCAGTTCTTC
TRBV20-1,TRBJ1-5,many,15,NA,CSASSTEYSNQPQHF,TGCAGTGCTAGTTCAACGGAATATAGCAATCAGCCCCAGCATTTT
TRBV20-1,TRBJ1-1,NA,12,NA,CSARDRATEAFF,TGCAGTGCTAGGGACCGGGCGACTGAAGCTTTCTTT
TRBV28,TRBJ2-5,many,15,NA,CASSLRRGVGETQYF,TGTGCCAGCAGTCTTCGTCGTGGGGTGGGGGAGACCCAGTACTTC
TRBV7-2,TRBJ2-7,few,17,TRBD2,CASSSKVGGGSSYEQYF,TGTGCCAGCAGCTCTAAGGTTGGCGGGGGGTCCTCCTACGAGCAGTACTTC
TRBV18,TRBJ2-3,few,16,NA,CASSPRVIGGTDTQYF,TGTGCCAGCTCACCACGGGTGATCGGGGGCACAGATACGCAGTATTTT
TRBV4-2,TRBJ2-7,NA,19,TRBD2,CASSQATRSSGWNLYEQYF,TGTGCCAGCAGCCAAGCGACGCGGTCTAGCGGGTGGAATCTCTACGAGCAGTACTTC
TRBV7-6,TRBJ2-2,NA,13,NA,CASSIDLSGELFF,TGTGCCAGCAGCATCGATCTCTCCGGGGAGCTGTTTTTT
TRBV29-1,TRBJ2-7,many,12,TRBD2,CSVDSGSYEQYF,TGCAGCGTTGATAGCGGGAGCTACGAGCAGTACTTC
TRBV7-8,TRBJ1-5,many,20,TRBD1,CASSLEGDLRDSSLNQPQHF,TGTGCCAGCAGCTTAGAGGGGGATCTCCGGGACAGCAGTCTCAATCAGCCCCAGCATTTT
TRBV20-1,TRBJ2-3,many,16,TRBD2,CSAGTSGYSSTDTQYF,TGCAGTGCGGGGACTAGCGGGTACTCTAGCACAGATACGCAGTATTTT
TRBV7-8,TRBJ2-1,few,15,TRBD2,CAGTSGTSFLDEQFF,TGTGCCGGGACATCCGGGACTAGTTTTTTAGATGAGCAGTTCTTC
TRBV3-1,TRBJ2-5,NA,11,NA,CASSYRDTNYF,TGTGCCAGCAGCTATCGGGACACTAATTACTTC
TRBV5-1,TRBJ1-2,NA,15,TRBD1,CASSFGTGGIYGYTF,TGCGCCAGCAGCTTTGGGACAGGGGGTATCTATGGCTACACCTTC
TRBV5-8,TRBJ2-6,NA,16,NA,CASSYLTGFGANVLTF,TGTGCCAGCAGCTATCTTACAGGGTTCGGGGCCAACGTCCTGACTTTC
TRBV7-2,TRBJ2-7,NA,14,TRBD2,CASSSFGRLGEQYF,TGTGCCAGCAGCTCCTTCGGGAGGCTGGGTGAGCAGTACTTC
TRBV27,TRBJ2-5,NA,13,NA,CASSGTLWETQYF,TGTGCCAGCAGCGGGACACTGTGGGAGACCCAGTACTTC
TRBV7-9,TRBJ2-3,NA,16,TRBD2,CASSLGGGIRTDTQYF,TGTGCCAGCAGCTTAGGGGGAGGGATCCGCACAGATACGCAGTATTTT
TRBV6-2/TRBV6-3,TRBJ2-3,few,15,TRBD1,CASSFRGQGRDTQYF,TGTGCCAGCAGTTTTCGGGGACAGGGACGAGATACGCAGTATTTT
TRBV4-3,TRBJ2-1,few,17,NA,CASSQEYRGFSYNEQFF,TGCGCCAGCAGCCAAGAGTACCGGGGGTTCTCCTACAATGAGCAGTTCTTC
TRBV6-1,TRBJ2-7,few,13,NA,CASSEDGDYEQYF,TGTGCCAGCAGTGAGGACGGAGACTACGAGCAGTACTTC
TRBV3-1,TRBJ2-1,few,12,TRBD2,CASSRREGEQFF,TGTGCCAGCAGCCGTCGGGAGGGTGAGCAGTTCTTC
TRBV3-1,TRBJ2-2,NA,14,NA,CASSQQGTGGELFF,TGTGCCAGCAGCCAGCAGGGGACCGGCGGGGAGCTGTTTTTT
TRBV29-1,TRBJ2-7,NA,10,NA,CSVGLDEQYF,TGCAGCGTTGGTTTGGACGAGCAGTACTTC
TRBV24-1,TRBJ2-1,few,16,NA,CATSDPNGQRYNEQFF,TGTGCCACCAGTGACCCAAACGGTCAGCGGTACAATGAGCAGTTCTTC
TRBV3-1,TRBJ1-2,NA,14,NA,CASSPYSGSYGYTF,TGTGCCAGCAGCCCATACTCGGGATCCTATGGCTACACCTTC
TRBV20-1,TRBJ2-3,NA,12,TRBD2,CSVGSGTDTQYF,TGCAGTGTTGGTAGCGGGACAGATACGCAGTATTTT